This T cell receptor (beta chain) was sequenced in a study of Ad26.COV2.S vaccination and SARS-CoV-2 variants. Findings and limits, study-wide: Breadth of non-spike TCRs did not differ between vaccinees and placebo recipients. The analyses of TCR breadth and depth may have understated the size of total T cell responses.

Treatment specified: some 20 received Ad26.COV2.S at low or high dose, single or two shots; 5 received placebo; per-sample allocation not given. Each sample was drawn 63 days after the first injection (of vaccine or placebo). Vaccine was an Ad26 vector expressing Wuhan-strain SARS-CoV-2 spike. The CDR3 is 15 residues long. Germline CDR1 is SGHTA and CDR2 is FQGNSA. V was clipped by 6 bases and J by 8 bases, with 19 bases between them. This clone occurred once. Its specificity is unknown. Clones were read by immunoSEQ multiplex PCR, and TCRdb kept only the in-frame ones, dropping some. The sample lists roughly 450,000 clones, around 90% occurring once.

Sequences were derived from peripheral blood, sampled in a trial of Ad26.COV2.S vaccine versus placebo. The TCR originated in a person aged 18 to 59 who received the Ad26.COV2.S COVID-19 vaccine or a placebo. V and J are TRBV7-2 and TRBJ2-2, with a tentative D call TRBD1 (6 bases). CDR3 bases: TGTGCCAGCAGATTGGGGACACCTTCTCCGGGGGAGCTGTTTTTT. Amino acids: CASRLGTPSPGELFF. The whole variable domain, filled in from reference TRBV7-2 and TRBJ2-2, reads GAGVSQSPSNKVTEKGKDVELRCDPISGHTALYWYRQSLGQGLEFLIYFQGNSAPDKSGLPSDRFSAERTGGSVSTLTIQRTQQEDSAVYLCASRLGTPSPGELFFGEGSRLTVL.